Listed here are 30 T cell receptor beta chains from one sample, sequenced in a study of control samples from healthy donors and cancer patients. Measured with immunoSEQ multiplex PCR; TCRdb has only the in-frame clones, and not every one. The sample has about 80,000 clones, roughly 89% seen once; the top ten hold less than 6%. Sequencing was carried out using blood. These receptors were taken from a man aged 50-60 years in good health.

The rearrangement links TRBV6-5 to TRBJ2-3; 9 nucleotides match TRBD1. With V trimmed by 2 bases and J by 2 bases, 5 bases remained unmatched. The germline gives CDR1 MNHEY, CDR2 SVGAGI. This CDR3 comprises 16 residues. The CDR3 is CASSYSGTGSTDTQYF. DNA of the CDR3: TGTGCCAGCAGTTACAGCGGGACAGGGTCCACAGATACGCAGTATTTT.

The J gene is TRBJ1-6, the V gene TRBV19, with D possibly being TRBD1 (6 bases). Germline CDR1 reads LNHDA; CDR2 reads SQIVND (reference sequence). The CDR3 contains 15 residues. V lost 3 bases and J 8 bases, leaving 14 bases between the germline ends. CDR3 protein: CASSMKDRTDSPLHF. The DNA of the CDR3 is TGTGCCAGTAGTATGAAGGACAGAACGGATTCACCCCTCCACTTT.

This sequence joins TRBV11-3 and TRBJ1-1; the match to TRBD1 covers 9 bases. The CDR3 is 12 amino acids. V lost 7 bases to trimming and J lost 5 bases; unmatched junction nucleotides: 2. CDR1 is SGHNT and CDR2 is YENEEA in the germline V gene. The CDR3 bases are TGTGCCAGCATCGGACAGGGGACTGAAGCTTTCTTT. Amino acid sequence: CASIGQGTEAFF.

The chain employs TRBV10-2 and TRBJ2-1; 11 bases map to TRBD2. The J segment lost 10 bases and the V segment lost 10 bases, leaving 9 bases of the junction unmatched. Germline V gene sequence: CDR1 WSHSY, CDR2 SAAADI. This CDR3 spans 13 amino acids. The CDR3 protein is CATKTSGVGEQFF. The CDR3 coding sequence is TGCGCCACCAAGACTAGCGGGGTCGGGGAGCAGTTCTTC.

A few counts support this clone. V is TRBV12-5 and J is TRBJ2-7, with TRBD1 matching 9 bases. The CDR3 is made up of 14 amino acids. Germline CDR1 LGHNT, CDR2 FRNRAP. Trimming at V came to 7 bases and at J to 3 bases, leaving 7 bases not matched to a gene. The CDR3 protein is CASDSGQGDYEQYF. In DNA form, the CDR3 reads TGTGCTAGTGACTCGGGACAGGGCGACTACGAGCAGTACTTC. Supplemented by reference TRBV12-5 and TRBJ2-7, the full variable domain reads DARVTQTPRHKVTEMGQEVTMRCQPILGHNTVFWYRQTMMQGLELLAYFRNRAPLDDSGMPKDRFSAEMPDATLATLKIQPSEPRDSAVYFCASDSGQGDYEQYFGPGTRLTVT.

This rearrangement joins TRBV7-3 to TRBJ1-1; D is perhaps TRBD1 (6 bases). CDR3 length: 14 amino acids. With 5 bases removed from V and 0 bases from J, the gap between germline ends came to 10 bases. CDR1 is SGHTA, CDR2 FQGTGA, per germline. The CDR3 is CASSQGGLNTEAFF. In DNA, the CDR3 is TGTGCCAGCAGCCAAGGGGGGCTGAACACTGAAGCTTTCTTT.

This clone has just a few counts. The chain is built from TRBV9 and TRBJ1-2, with D perhaps matching TRBD1 (6 bases). V lost 2 bases, J lost 7 bases, and 21 bases lay in between. The germline gives CDR1 SGDLS, CDR2 YYNGEE. The CDR3 spans 16 residues. CDR3 sequence: CASSVDPTGVRRGYTF. CDR3 DNA: TGTGCCAGCAGCGTCGATCCGACAGGCGTTAGACGTGGCTACACCTTC.

J is TRBJ2-3 and V is TRBV30, with D tentatively TRBD1 or TRBD2 (5 bases each). CDR1 is GTSNPN and CDR2 is SVGIG in the germline V gene (reference sequence). V lost 0 bases and J 4 bases, leaving 14 bases between the germline ends. This CDR3 comprises 15 residues. The CDR3: CAWSVKAGRADTQYF. In DNA form, the CDR3 reads TGTGCCTGGAGTGTAAAGGCAGGGAGAGCAGATACGCAGTATTTT.

The chain recombines TRBV9 with TRBJ2-1, with 9 bases fitting TRBD2. V lost 4 bases and J lost 2; bases outside the gene matches: 4. The CDR3 spans 15 residues. Germline V gene data show CDR1 as SGDLS and CDR2 as YYNGEE. CDR3 DNA: TGTGCCAGCAGCCTTAGCGGGGGAACCTACAATGAGCAGTTCTTC. It encodes CASSLSGGTYNEQFF.

This clone was counted only a few times. The V and J genes are TRBV30 and TRBJ1-4; no clear D gene. This CDR3 contains 13 residues. V shed 2 bases and J shed 8 bases, with 12 bases lying between them. Germline V gives CDR1 GTSNPN, CDR2 SVGIG (reference sequence). The DNA of the CDR3 is TGTGCCTGGAGTCTGGACGGCACGGAAAAACTGTTTTTT. Translating it yields CAWSLDGTEKLFF.

This sequence joins TRBV9 and TRBJ1-2, with a possible D match to TRBD1 (5 bases). Per germline, CDR1 SGDLS and CDR2 YYNGEE. The CDR3 loop spans 13 amino acids. Trimming removed 3 bases at V and 8 bases at J, with 14 bases between. The CDR3 coding sequence is TGTGCCAGCAGCGGACCAGGGTTGCAGGGCTACACCTTC. This codes for CASSGPGLQGYTF.

V and J are TRBV7-6 and TRBJ2-3; 14 bases align to TRBD2. Trimming removed 5 bases from V and 0 bases from J; junction bases left unmatched: 7. Germline CDR1 reads SGHVS; CDR2 reads FNYEAQ. The CDR3 is 18 residues long. The CDR3 region is CASSPGTSGGLSTDTQYF. The CDR3 DNA reads as TGTGCCAGCAGCCCAGGGACTAGCGGGGGACTTAGCACAGATACGCAGTATTTT.

The chain joins TRBV10-3 to TRBJ2-3; D is unclear. This CDR3 region has 16 residues. V was shortened by 3 bases and J by 5 bases, with 18 bases between the two germline ends. CDR1 and CDR2 from the germline V gene are ENHRY and SYGVKD. As DNA, the CDR3 is TGTGCCATCAGTGATGTGGGGTGGTCTTCGGGAGATACGCAGTATTTT. Its translation is CAISDVGWSSGDTQYF.

The V call is TRBV5-1, the J call TRBJ1-6, with a tentative D call TRBD1 (5 bases). Trimming took off 9 bases at V and 5 bases at J, with 18 bases between the two ends. This CDR3 contains 15 residues. CDR1 and CDR2 (germline): SGHRS, YFSETQ. CDR3 in DNA: TGCGCCACGAAACTCGGGACTGAAGATAATTCACCCCTCCACTTT. Translated, it gives CATKLGTEDNSPLHF.

The chain is built from TRBV19 and TRBJ2-6; 8 nucleotides agree with TRBD1. The CDR3 has 16 residues. Germline lookup yields CDR1 LNHDA and CDR2 SQIVND (reference sequence). With V trimmed by 6 bases and J by 0 bases, 4 bases remained unmatched. In DNA, the CDR3 is TGTGCCAGTAGGACAGGGGCTAGCTCTGGGGCCAACGTCCTGACTTTC. Protein: CASRTGASSGANVLTF.

The rearrangement joins TRBV10-1 to TRBJ2-7; D remains unclear. Trimming took off 0 bases at V and 5 bases at J, with 8 bases between the two ends. The CDR3 is 13 residues long. CDR1 and CDR2 (germline): WNHNN, SYGVQD (reference sequence). The CDR3 loop reads CASSESPWNEQYF. DNA of the CDR3: TGCGCCAGCAGTGAGTCCCCTTGGAACGAGCAGTACTTC.

The chain employs TRBV19 and TRBJ2-2; TRBD1 agrees at 7 bases. V lost 3 bases to trimming and J lost 6 bases; unmatched junction nucleotides: 4. Germline lookup yields CDR1 LNHDA and CDR2 SQIVND (reference sequence). There are 14 residues in the CDR3. CDR3 in DNA: TGTGCCAGTAGTATTTCGAGGGGGCCCGGGGAGCTGTTTTTT. Protein: CASSISRGPGELFF.

CDR3 residues: CASSLAGGSGANVLTF. CDR3 DNA: TGCGCCAGCAGCTTGGCCGGGGGCTCTGGGGCCAACGTCCTGACTTTC. The chain joins TRBV5-1 to TRBJ2-6; a possible D gene is TRBD2 (6 bases). The CDR3 is 16 amino acids. The V and J ends lost 0 bases and 0 bases respectively, with 7 bases between them. CDR1 is SGHRS, CDR2 YFSETQ, per germline.

The J gene is TRBJ1-2, the V gene TRBV7-9; TRBD1 might be the D (6 bases). This CDR3 is 14 amino acids long. From germline, CDR1 is SEHNR and CDR2 FQNEAQ (reference sequence). Trimming cost V 2 bases and J 2 bases, with 9 bases left between them. The CDR3 protein is CASSLSGQNYGYTF. DNA of the CDR3: TGTGCCAGCAGCTTATCCGGACAGAACTATGGCTACACCTTC.

The chain joins TRBV19 to TRBJ2-3; 12 positions match TRBD2. The CDR3 spans 17 residues. Germline CDR1 is LNHDA and CDR2 is SQIVND (reference sequence). V lost 5 bases, J lost 0 bases, and 6 bases stayed unmatched. The CDR3 DNA sequence: TGTGCCAGTAGTCCCCGGACTAGCGGGGTAAGCACAGATACGCAGTATTTT. This gives the protein CASSPRTSGVSTDTQYF.

The V call is TRBV5-8, the J call TRBJ1-3, with unresolved D. The CDR3 loop spans 16 amino acids. Between the trimmed V and J ends, which lost 1 base and 0 bases, there was a span of 11 bases. Germline V gene data show CDR1 as SGHTS and CDR2 as YDEGEE. The CDR3 coding sequence is TGTGCCAGCAGCTTGAATCCGTTTCTCTCTGGAAACACCATATATTTT. It yields the protein CASSLNPFLSGNTIYF.

The chain combines TRBV6-1 with TRBJ2-3; D gene unclear. The CDR3 contains 13 residues. V shed 4 bases and J shed 3 bases, with 8 bases lying between them. Germline CDR1 MNHNS, CDR2 SASEGT. CDR3 in DNA: TGTGCCAGCAGTGGAGCCTTGACAGATACGCAGTATTTT. It translates to CASSGALTDTQYF.

The chain employs TRBV5-1 and TRBJ2-7, with 8 bases lining up with TRBD1. Germline V CDR1 and CDR2: SGHRS, YFSETQ. Trimming took 0 bases from V and 2 from J; bases not matched to a gene: 1. This CDR3 is 14 amino acids long. CDR3 nucleotides: TGCGCCAGCAGCTTGGTGGACAGGGCCTACGAGCAGTACTTC. Translation gives CASSLVDRAYEQYF.

The chain combines TRBV7-2 with TRBJ1-5, with 8 nucleotides matching TRBD1. The germline gives CDR1 SGHTA, CDR2 FQGNSA. The CDR3 sequence is 15 residues long. V shed 1 base, J shed 3 bases, and the junction held 2 bases outside the gene matches. The CDR3 DNA follows: TGTGCCAGCAGCTTAGAGCAGGGGGCCAATCAGCCCCAGCATTTT. This codes for CASSLEQGANQPQHF.

V usage is TRBV28 and J usage is TRBJ2-7; TRBD2 agrees at 8 bases. The V gene end was trimmed by 3 bases and the J gene end by 2 bases; junction bases not matched to a gene: 3. This CDR3 region has 14 residues. CDR1 and CDR2 (germline): MDHEN, SYDVKM. CDR3: CASSLRGETYEQYF. The DNA of the CDR3 is TGTGCCAGCAGTTTGCGGGGGGAGACCTACGAGCAGTACTTC.

This sequence joins TRBV4-1 and TRBJ1-4, with D hard to call. Germline lookup yields CDR1 MGHRA and CDR2 YSYEKL. This CDR3 region has 16 residues. The V and J ends lost 1 base and 3 bases respectively, with 12 bases between them. This CDR3 is CASSQVEPVSNEKLFF. As DNA, the CDR3 is TGCGCCAGCAGCCAAGTTGAGCCCGTCTCTAATGAAAAACTGTTTTTT.

This clone was picked up one time. The chain recombines TRBV10-1 with TRBJ2-1; no reliable D call. Germline lookup yields CDR1 WNHNN and CDR2 SYGVQD (reference sequence). This CDR3 has 14 amino acids. V lost 6 bases and J 4 bases, leaving 13 bases between the germline ends. Here the CDR3 reads CASSPRTDYNEQFF. CDR3 DNA: TGCGCCAGCAGCCCTAGGACGGATTACAATGAGCAGTTCTTC.

The rearrangement joins TRBV5-6 to TRBJ2-5; tentative D call: TRBD1 (5 bases). Between the trimmed V and J ends, which lost 4 bases and 7 bases, there was a span of 14 bases. CDR1 and CDR2 (germline): SGHDT, YYEEEE. This CDR3 region has 13 residues. CDR3: CASSAQGFGTQYF. In DNA, the CDR3 is TGTGCCAGCAGCGCGCAGGGATTCGGGACCCAGTACTTC.

This clone was detected a few times. The genes are TRBV10-3 and TRBJ1-3; possibly TRBD1 for D (6 bases). Germline values: CDR1 ENHRY, CDR2 SYGVKD. V was shortened by 3 bases and J by 0 bases, with 15 bases between the two germline ends. The CDR3 consists of 17 residues. The CDR3 DNA reads as TGTGCCATCAGTGAAAGGCGGGACACGAGCTCTGGAAACACCATATATTTT. Protein sequence: CAISERRDTSSGNTIYF.

V gene TRBV10-2 combines with J gene TRBJ1-1; no clear D gene. The CDR3 runs 13 residues. The germline V gene has CDR1 WSHSY and CDR2 SAAADI. V lost 6 bases and J 1 base, leaving 9 bases between the germline ends. The DNA for the CDR3 is TGCGCCAGCAGCAAAGACGGGAACACTGAAGCTTTCTTT. This translates into CASSKDGNTEAFF.